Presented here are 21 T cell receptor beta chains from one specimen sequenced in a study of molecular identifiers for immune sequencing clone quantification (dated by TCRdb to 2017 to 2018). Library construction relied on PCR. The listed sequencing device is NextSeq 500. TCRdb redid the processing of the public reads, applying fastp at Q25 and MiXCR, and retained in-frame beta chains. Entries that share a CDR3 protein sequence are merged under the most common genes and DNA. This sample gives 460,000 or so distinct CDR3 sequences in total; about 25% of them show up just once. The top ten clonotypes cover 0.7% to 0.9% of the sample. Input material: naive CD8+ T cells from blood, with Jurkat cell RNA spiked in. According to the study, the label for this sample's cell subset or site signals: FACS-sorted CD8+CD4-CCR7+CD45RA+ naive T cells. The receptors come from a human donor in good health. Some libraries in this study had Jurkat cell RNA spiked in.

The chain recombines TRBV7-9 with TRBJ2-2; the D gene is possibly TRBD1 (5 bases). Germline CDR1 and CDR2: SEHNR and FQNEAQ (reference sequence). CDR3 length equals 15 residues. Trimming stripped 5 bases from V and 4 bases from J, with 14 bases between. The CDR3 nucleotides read TGTGCCAGCAGCCCGCCAGGGTCGGGCACCGGGGAGCTGTTTTTT. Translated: CASSPPGSGTGELFF.

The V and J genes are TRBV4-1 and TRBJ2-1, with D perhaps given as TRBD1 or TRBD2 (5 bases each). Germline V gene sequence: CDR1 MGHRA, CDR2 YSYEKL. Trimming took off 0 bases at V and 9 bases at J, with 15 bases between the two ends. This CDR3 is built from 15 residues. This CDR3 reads CASSQEGDGLGEQFF. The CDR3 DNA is TGCGCCAGCAGCCAAGAGGGGGACGGGCTTGGTGAGCAGTTCTTC.

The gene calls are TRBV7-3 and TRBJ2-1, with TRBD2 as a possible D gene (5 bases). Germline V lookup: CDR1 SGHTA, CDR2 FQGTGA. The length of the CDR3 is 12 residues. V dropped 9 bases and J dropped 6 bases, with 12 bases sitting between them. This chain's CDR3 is CASSPGINEQFF. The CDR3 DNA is TGTGCCAGTAGCCCCGGGATCAATGAGCAGTTCTTC.

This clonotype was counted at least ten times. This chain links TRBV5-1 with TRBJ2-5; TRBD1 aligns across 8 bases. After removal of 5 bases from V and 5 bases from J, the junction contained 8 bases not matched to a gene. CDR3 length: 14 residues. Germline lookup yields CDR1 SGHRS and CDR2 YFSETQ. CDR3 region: CASRDDRGWETQYF. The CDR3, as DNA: TGCGCCAGCAGAGACGACAGGGGCTGGGAGACCCAGTACTTC.

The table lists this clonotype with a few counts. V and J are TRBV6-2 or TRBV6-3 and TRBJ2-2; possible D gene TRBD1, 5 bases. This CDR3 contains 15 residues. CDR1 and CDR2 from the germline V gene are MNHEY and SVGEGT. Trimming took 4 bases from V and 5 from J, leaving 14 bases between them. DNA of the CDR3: TGTGCCAGCAGTTGGGGCGACCCAGAAACCGGGGAGCTGTTTTTT. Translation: CASSWGDPETGELFF.

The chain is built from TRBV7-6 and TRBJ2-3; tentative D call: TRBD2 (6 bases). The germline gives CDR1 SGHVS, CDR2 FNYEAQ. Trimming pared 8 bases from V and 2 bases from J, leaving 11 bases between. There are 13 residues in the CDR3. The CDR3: CASSDYDTDTQYF. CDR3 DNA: TGTGCCAGCTCGGACTATGACACAGATACGCAGTATTTT. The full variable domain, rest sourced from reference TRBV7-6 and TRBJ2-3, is GAGVSQSPRYKVTKRGQDVALRCDPISGHVSLYWYRQALGQGPEFLTYFNYEAQQDKSGLPNDRFSAERPEGSISTLTIQRTEQRDSAMYRCASSDYDTDTQYFGPGTRLTVL.

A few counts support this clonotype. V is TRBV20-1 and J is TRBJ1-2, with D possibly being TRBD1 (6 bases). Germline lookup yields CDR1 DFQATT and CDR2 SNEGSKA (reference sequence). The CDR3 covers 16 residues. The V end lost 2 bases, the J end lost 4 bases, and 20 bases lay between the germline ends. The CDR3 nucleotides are TGCAGTGCTAGATGGTGGCAGGGGCCCGAGTCCTATGGCTACACCTTC. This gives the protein CSARWWQGPESYGYTF.

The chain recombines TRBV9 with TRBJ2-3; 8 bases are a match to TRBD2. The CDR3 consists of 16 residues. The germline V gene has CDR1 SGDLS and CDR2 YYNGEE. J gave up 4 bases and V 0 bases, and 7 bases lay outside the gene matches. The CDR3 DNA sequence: TGTGCCAGCAGCGTAGAAGGTAGCGGGAACTCAGATACGCAGTATTTT. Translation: CASSVEGSGNSDTQYF.

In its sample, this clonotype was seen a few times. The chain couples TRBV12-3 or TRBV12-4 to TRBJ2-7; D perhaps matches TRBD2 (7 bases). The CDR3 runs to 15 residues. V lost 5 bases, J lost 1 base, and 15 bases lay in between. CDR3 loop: CASSPSRGASYEQYF. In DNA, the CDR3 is TGTGCCAGCAGTCCGTCCCGGGGGGCTTCCTACGAGCAGTACTTC.

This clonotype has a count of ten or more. CDR3 nucleotide sequence: TGTGCCAGCAGCCCACACATAGGCGCAGATACGCAGTATTTT. Residues: CASSPHIGADTQYF. V is TRBV7-9 and J is TRBJ2-3; no reliable D call. CDR3 length: 14 amino acids. Trimming shortened V by 5 bases and J by 4 bases, and 13 bases separated the two germline ends. Germline V gene data show CDR1 as SEHNR and CDR2 as FQNEAQ (reference sequence).

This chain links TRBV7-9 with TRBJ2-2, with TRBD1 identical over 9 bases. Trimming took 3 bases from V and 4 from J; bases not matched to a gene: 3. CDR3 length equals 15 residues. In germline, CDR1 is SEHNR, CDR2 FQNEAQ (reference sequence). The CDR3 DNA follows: TGTGCCAGCAGCTTCCGGGACAGGGCCACCGGGGAGCTGTTTTTT. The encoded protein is CASSFRDRATGELFF.

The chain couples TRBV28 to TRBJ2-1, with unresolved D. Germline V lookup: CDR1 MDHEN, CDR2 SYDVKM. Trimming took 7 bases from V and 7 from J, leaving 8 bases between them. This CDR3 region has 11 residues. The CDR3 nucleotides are TGTGCCAGCACCATGACAAATGAGCAGTTCTTC. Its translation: CASTMTNEQFF. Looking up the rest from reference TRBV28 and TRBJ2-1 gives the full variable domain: DVKVTQSSRYLVKRTGEKVFLECVQDMDHENMFWYRQDPGLGLRLIYFSYDVKMKEKGDIPEGYSVSREKKERFSLILESASTNQTSMYLCASTMTNEQFFGPGTRLTVL.

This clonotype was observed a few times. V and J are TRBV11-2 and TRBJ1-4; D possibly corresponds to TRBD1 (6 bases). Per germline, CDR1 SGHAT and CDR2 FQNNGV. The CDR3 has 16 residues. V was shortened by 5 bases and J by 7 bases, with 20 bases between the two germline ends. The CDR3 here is CASSLQGIGSFEKLFF. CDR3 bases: TGTGCCAGCAGCCTCCAGGGGATCGGGTCTTTTGAAAAACTGTTTTTT.

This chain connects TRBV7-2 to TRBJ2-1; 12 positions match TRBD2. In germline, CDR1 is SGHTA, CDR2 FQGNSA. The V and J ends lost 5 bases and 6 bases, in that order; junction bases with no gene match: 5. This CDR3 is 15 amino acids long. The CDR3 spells CASSRLAGVLNEQFF. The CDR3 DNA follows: TGTGCCAGCAGCCGACTAGCGGGAGTTCTCAATGAGCAGTTCTTC.

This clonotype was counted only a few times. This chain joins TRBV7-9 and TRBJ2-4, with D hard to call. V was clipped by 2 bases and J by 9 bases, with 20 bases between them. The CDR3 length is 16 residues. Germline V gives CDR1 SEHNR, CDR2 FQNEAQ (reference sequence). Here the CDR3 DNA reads TGTGCCAGCAGCTTAATTATGGGATCGAGCCGGGTCATTCAGTACTTC. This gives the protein CASSLIMGSSRVIQYF.

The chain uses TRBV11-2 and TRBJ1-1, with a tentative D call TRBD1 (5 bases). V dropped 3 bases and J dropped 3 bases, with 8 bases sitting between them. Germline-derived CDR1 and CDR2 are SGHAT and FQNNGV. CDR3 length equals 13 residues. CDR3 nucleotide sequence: TGTGCCAGCAGCTTCAGACAGTACACTGAAGCTTTCTTT. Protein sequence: CASSFRQYTEAFF. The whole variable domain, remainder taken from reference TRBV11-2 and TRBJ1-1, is EAGVAQSPRYKIIEKRQSVAFWCNPISGHATLYWYQQILGQGPKLLIQFQNNGVVDDSQLPKDRFSAERLKGVDSTLKIQPAKLEDSAVYLCASSFRQYTEAFFGQGTRLTVV.

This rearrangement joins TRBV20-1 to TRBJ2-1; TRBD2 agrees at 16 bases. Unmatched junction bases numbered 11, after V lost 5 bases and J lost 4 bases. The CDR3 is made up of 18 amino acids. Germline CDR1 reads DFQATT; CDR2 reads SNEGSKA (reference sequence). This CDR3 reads CSAQAGLAGGPNYNEQFF. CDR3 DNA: TGCAGTGCTCAAGCGGGACTAGCGGGAGGGCCGAATTACAATGAGCAGTTCTTC.

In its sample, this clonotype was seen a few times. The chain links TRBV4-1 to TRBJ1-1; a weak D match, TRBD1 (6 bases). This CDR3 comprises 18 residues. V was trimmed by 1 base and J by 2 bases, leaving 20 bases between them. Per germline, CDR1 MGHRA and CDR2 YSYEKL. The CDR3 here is CASSQGSGRGPINTEAFF. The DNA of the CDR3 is TGCGCCAGCAGCCAAGGTTCGGGCAGGGGCCCAATTAACACTGAAGCTTTCTTT.

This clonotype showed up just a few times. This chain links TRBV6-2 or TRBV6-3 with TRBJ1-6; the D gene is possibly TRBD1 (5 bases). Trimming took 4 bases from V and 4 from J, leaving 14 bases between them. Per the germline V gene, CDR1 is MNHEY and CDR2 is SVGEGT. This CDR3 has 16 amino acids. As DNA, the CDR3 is TGTGCCAGCAGTTCGACACCAAGGGGTTATAATTCACCCCTCCACTTT. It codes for CASSSTPRGYNSPLHF.

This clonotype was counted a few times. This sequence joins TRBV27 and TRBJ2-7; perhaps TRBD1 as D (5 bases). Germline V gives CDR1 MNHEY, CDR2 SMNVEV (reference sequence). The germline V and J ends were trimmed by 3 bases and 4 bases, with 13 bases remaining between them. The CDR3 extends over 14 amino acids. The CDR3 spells CASSLKGSTYEQYF. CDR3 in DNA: TGTGCCAGCAGTTTGAAGGGGTCAACTTACGAGCAGTACTTC.

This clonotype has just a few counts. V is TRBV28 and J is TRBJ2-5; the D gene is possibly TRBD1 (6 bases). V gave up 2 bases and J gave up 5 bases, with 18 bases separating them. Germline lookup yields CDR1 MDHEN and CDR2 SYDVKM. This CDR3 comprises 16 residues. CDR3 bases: TGTGCCAGCAGTTTAAATCCCCACAGGGTGGGGGAGACCCAGTACTTC. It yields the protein CASSLNPHRVGETQYF. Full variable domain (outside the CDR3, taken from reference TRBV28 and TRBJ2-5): DVKVTQSSRYLVKRTGEKVFLECVQDMDHENMFWYRQDPGLGLRLIYFSYDVKMKEKGDIPEGYSVSREKKERFSLILESASTNQTSMYLCASSLNPHRVGETQYFGPGTRLLVL.